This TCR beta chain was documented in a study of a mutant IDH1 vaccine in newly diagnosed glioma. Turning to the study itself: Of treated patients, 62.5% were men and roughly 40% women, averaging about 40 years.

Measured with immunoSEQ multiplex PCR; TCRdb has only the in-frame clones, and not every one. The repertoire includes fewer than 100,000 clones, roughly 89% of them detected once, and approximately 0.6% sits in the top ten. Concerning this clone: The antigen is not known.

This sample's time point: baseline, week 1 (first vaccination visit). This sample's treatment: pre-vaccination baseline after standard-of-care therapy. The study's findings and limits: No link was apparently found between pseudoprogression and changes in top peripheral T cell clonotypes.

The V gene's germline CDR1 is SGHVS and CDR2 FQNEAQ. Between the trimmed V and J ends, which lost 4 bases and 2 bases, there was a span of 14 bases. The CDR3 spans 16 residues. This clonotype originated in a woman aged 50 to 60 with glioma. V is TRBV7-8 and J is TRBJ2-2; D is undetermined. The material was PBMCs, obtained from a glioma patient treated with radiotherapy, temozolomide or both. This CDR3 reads CASSSDLGFNTGELFF. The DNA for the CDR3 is TGTGCCAGCAGCTCCGATCTAGGGTTCAACACCGGGGAGCTGTTTTTT.